This T cell receptor (beta chain) comes out of a study of cytomegalovirus exposure and HLA in healthy donors. The CDR3 is 15 residues long. Unmatched junction bases numbered 5, after V lost 2 bases and J lost 4 bases. Germline assignment: CDR1 SGHTA and CDR2 FQGTGA. Use of 60 Vbeta and 13 Jbeta primers characterized the PCR. The repertoire was sequenced with immunoSEQ multiplex PCR; TCRdb's copy has only in-frame clones and lacks some. There are 200,000 to 250,000 clones in the sample; 82% occur only once, and more than 5% lies in the top ten. The chain employs TRBV7-3 and TRBJ2-5; TRBD2 matches at 9 bases. The specimen sequenced was PBMCs. The sequence came from a woman between 35 and 50 years old in good health and CMV-seropositive. This CDR3 reads CASSLRGGALETQYF. The CDR3 DNA reads as TGTGCCAGCAGCTTACGCGGGGGGGCCTTAGAGACCCAGTACTTC.